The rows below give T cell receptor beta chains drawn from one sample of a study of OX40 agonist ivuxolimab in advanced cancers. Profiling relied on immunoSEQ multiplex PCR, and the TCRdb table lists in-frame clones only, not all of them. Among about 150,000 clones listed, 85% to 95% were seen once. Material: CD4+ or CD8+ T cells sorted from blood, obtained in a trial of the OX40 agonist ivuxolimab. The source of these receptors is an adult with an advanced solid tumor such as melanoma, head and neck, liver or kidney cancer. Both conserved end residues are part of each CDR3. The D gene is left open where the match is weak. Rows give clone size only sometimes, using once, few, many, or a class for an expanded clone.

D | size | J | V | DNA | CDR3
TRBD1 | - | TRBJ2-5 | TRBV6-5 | TGTGCCAGCAGTTACTCCGGGACAGGGGTTCGGACCCAGTACTTC | CASSYSGTGVRTQYF
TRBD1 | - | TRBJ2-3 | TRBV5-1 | TGCGCCAGCAGCTTGGAACAGGGGCTCACAGATACGCAGTATTTT | CASSLEQGLTDTQYF
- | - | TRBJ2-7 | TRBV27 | TGTGCCAGCAGTCCCCGACAGGTTTCCTACGAGCAGTACTTC | CASSPRQVSYEQYF
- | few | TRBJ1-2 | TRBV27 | TGTGCCAGCAGCGGCCCAGGGGTACATGGCTACACCTTC | CASSGPGVHGYTF
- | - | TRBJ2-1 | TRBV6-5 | TGTGCCAGCAGTAAGCCCGGGTTAGGGTATGAGCAGTTCTTC | CASSKPGLGYEQFF
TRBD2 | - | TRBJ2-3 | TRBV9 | TGTGCCAGCAGCGTACTTGGGCTAGCGGCTAGCACAGATACGCAGTATTTT | CASSVLGLAASTDTQYF
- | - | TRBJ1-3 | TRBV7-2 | TGTGCCAGCAGCTTAGCCACGGGGCTCGAAAACACCATATATTTT | CASSLATGLENTIYF
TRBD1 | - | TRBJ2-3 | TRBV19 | TGTGCCAGTAGTACACCGACAGGGGGTACAGATACGCAGTATTTT | CASSTPTGGTDTQYF
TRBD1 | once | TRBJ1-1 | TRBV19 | TGTGCCAGTAGTCCCCTTCTCAGGGGGACATCGGGTGAAGCTTTCTTT | CASSPLLRGTSGEAFF
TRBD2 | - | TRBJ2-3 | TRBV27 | TGTGCCAGCAGTTTACAACACGGGGGGACGAGCACAGATACGCAGTATTTT | CASSLQHGGTSTDTQYF
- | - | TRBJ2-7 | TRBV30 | TGTGCCTGGAGTGTGCTCTACGAGCAGTACTTC | CAWSVLYEQYF
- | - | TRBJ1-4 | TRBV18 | TGTGCCAGCTCAGTCCGGGGAAGGGGGTCGAGTGAAAAACTGTTTTTT | CASSVRGRGSSEKLFF
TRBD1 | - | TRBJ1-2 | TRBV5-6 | TGTGCCAGCAGCTTGCAGGGGGGCTATGGCTACACCTTC | CASSLQGGYGYTF
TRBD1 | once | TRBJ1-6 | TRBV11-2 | TGTGCCAGCAGCGCCCGGGACAGGGGTAATTCACCCCTCCACTTT | CASSARDRGNSPLHF
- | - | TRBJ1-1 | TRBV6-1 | TGTGCCAGCAGTGGGGCGGGACCGTTAACTGAAGCTTTCTTT | CASSGAGPLTEAFF
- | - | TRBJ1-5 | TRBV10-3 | TGTGCCATCAGTGAGGGGAGGGGCGGTCATAGCAATCAGCCCCAGCATTTT | CAISEGRGGHSNQPQHF
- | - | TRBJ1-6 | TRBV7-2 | TGTGCCAGCAGCTTAAACGGGGCAGGCTCGAATTCACCCCTCCACTTT | CASSLNGAGSNSPLHF
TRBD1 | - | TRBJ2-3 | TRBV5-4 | TGTGCCAGCAGGGGAGGTATTACAGGGGGTCGCACAGATACGCAGTATTTT | CASRGGITGGRTDTQYF
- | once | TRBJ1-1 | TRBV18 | TGTGCCAGCTCACCGGGGCAGAACACTGAAGCTTTCTTT | CASSPGQNTEAFF